Each of the 23 T cell receptor beta chains below was sequenced from the same sample in a study of shared clonotypes between healthy human individuals. Assay: immunoSEQ multiplex PCR; the TCRdb copy retains only in-frame clones and omits some. The sample holds around 2.3 million clones; under 97% are singletons and the top ten take 0.1% to 0.15%. Sample: naive CD4+ T cells sorted from blood. Noted subset: CD45RA+ positively selected. All receptors come from a man in his late teens or twenties in good health.

This rearrangement joins TRBV6-4 to TRBJ1-2, with no clear D. Germline lookup yields CDR1 MRHNA and CDR2 SNTAGT. The CDR3 has 14 residues. The germline V and J ends were trimmed by 5 bases and 5 bases, with 15 bases remaining between them. DNA of the CDR3: TGTGCCAGCAGTCCGGAGGAGGGCCTTTATGGCTACACCTTC. Residues: CASSPEEGLYGYTF.

The rearrangement uses TRBV6-1 and TRBJ1-2; 7 bases align to TRBD1. This CDR3 comprises 14 residues. The J segment lost 4 bases and the V segment lost 6 bases, leaving 8 bases of the junction unmatched. The germline gives CDR1 MNHNS, CDR2 SASEGT. The CDR3 nucleotides are TGTGCCAGCAGACGCAGGGGACAGCCCTATGGCTACACCTTC. Its protein product is CASRRRGQPYGYTF.

This clone was picked up one time. The J gene is TRBJ2-3, the V gene TRBV30, with TRBD2 matching 12 bases. The V gene end was trimmed by 2 bases and the J gene end by 1 base; junction bases not matched to a gene: 7. The germline CDR1 and CDR2 sequences are GTSNPN and SVGIG (reference sequence). CDR3 length: 17 residues. CDR3 nucleotides: TGTGCCTGGAGTCCGGGGAGACTAGCGGGGGGCACAGATACGCAGTATTTT. This gives the protein CAWSPGRLAGGTDTQYF.

The V call is TRBV28, the J call TRBJ2-3; 8 nucleotides match TRBD1. This CDR3 is 16 amino acids long. The V and J ends lost 4 bases and 2 bases, in that order; junction bases with no gene match: 8. CDR1 and CDR2 (germline): MDHEN, SYDVKM. The CDR3 bases are TGTGCCAGCAGTTCTTACAGGGGGAAGAACACAGATACGCAGTATTTT. It encodes CASSSYRGKNTDTQYF.

V is TRBV19 and J is TRBJ2-3; D gene unclear. Germline assignment: CDR1 LNHDA and CDR2 SQIVND (reference sequence). The CDR3 runs to 12 residues. Trimming pared 5 bases from V and 5 bases from J, leaving 8 bases between. CDR3 DNA sequence: TGTGCCAGTAGTCAACAAGGAGATACGCAGTATTTT. It encodes CASSQQGDTQYF.

V is TRBV5-6 and J is TRBJ2-7; D is unresolved. Between the trimmed V and J ends, which lost 5 bases and 0 bases, there was a span of 9 bases. This CDR3 spans 13 amino acids. Germline V lookup: CDR1 SGHDT, CDR2 YYEEEE. The chain's CDR3 is CASRRRGSYEQYF. The CDR3 nucleotides are TGTGCCAGCAGACGGAGAGGCTCCTACGAGCAGTACTTC.

The gene calls are TRBV5-1 and TRBJ1-4, with 7 bases aligning to TRBD1. Unmatched junction bases numbered 5, after V lost 4 bases and J lost 8 bases. The CDR3 loop spans 13 amino acids. The germline CDR1 and CDR2 sequences are SGHRS and YFSETQ. The CDR3 DNA sequence: TGCGCCAGCAGCAGGGACAGTCGGGAAAAACTGTTTTTT. This codes for CASSRDSREKLFF.

The rearrangement joins TRBV7-9 to TRBJ2-2; the D gene is possibly TRBD1 (5 bases). Trimming cost V 8 bases and J 4 bases, with 11 bases left between them. The germline V gene has CDR1 SEHNR and CDR2 FQNEAQ (reference sequence). The CDR3 has 13 amino acids. In DNA form, the CDR3 reads TGTGCCAGCGACAGTACAATCACCGGGGAGCTGTTTTTT. It codes for CASDSTITGELFF.

The sample holds one count of this clone. The chain has TRBV6-6 and TRBJ2-2; D may be TRBD2 (7 bases). The CDR3 has 14 residues. V gave up 6 bases and J gave up 6 bases, with 14 bases separating them. The V gene's germline CDR1 is MNHNY and CDR2 SVGAGI (reference sequence). CDR3 nucleotides: TGTGCCAGCAGCTCCCGGGGGGCCGCCGGGGAGCTGTTTTTT. Its protein is CASSSRGAAGELFF.

This clone has a single count. This sample includes further DNA sequences coding for the same CDR3. The rearrangement links TRBV5-1 to TRBJ2-7; 7 bases fit TRBD2. The CDR3 loop spans 14 amino acids. V dropped 1 base and J dropped 3; count of bases not matched to a gene: 4. Per the germline V gene, CDR1 is SGHRS and CDR2 is YFSETQ. This CDR3 reads CASSLLAEYYEQYF. CDR3 nucleotide sequence: TGCGCCAGCAGCTTGCTAGCGGAGTACTACGAGCAGTACTTC. Complete variable domain (other parts from reference TRBV5-1 and TRBJ2-7): KAGVTQTPRYLIKTRGQQVTLSCSPISGHRSVSWYQQTPGQGLQFLFEYFSETQRNKGNFPGRFSGRQFSNSRSEMNVSTLELGDSALYLCASSLLAEYYEQYFGPGTRLTVT.

This sequence joins TRBV28 and TRBJ2-7; 10 bases map to TRBD1. This CDR3 region has 16 residues. V shed 6 bases and J 2 bases; nucleotides not matched to a gene: 10. The V gene's germline CDR1 is MDHEN and CDR2 SYDVKM. The CDR3 region has the DNA TGTGCCAGCAGCCCGCCCCAGGGACAGGGGCCCTACGAGCAGTACTTC. It is translated as CASSPPQGQGPYEQYF.

The chain is built from TRBV9 and TRBJ1-1; no clear D. Deletions cut 4 bases from V and 9 bases from J, with 13 bases between. CDR3 length equals 12 residues. Germline values: CDR1 SGDLS, CDR2 YYNGEE. CDR3 sequence: CASSSQGSQAFF. The CDR3 DNA reads as TGTGCCAGCAGCTCTCAAGGGTCGCAAGCTTTCTTT.

The rearrangement joins TRBV4-3 to TRBJ1-2; D is unclear. CDR1 is LGHNA and CDR2 is YSLEER in the germline V gene. The CDR3 runs to 14 residues. V shed 0 bases and J shed 5 bases, with 10 bases lying between them. CDR3 DNA: TGCGCCAGCAGCCAAGATCAACGGGGTTATGGCTACACCTTC. It yields the protein CASSQDQRGYGYTF.

This clone has a single count. This sequence joins TRBV2 and TRBJ1-1, with D tentatively TRBD1 (6 bases). The CDR3 is 12 residues long. The V end was cut by 5 bases, the J end by 5 bases, with 9 bases between. CDR1 and CDR2 (germline): SNHLY, FYNNEI. The CDR3 DNA reads as TGTGCCAGCAGTATCAGGGGAACTGAAGCTTTCTTT. It specifies CASSIRGTEAFF.

The chain couples TRBV11-2 to TRBJ2-7, with 7 bases lining up with TRBD1. The trim removed 5 bases at V and 6 bases at J, leaving 10 bases unmatched. This CDR3 comprises 14 residues. Germline CDR1 SGHAT, CDR2 FQNNGV. The CDR3 coding sequence is TGTGCCAGCAGCCAATCGCAGGGGGTTAGCGAGCAGTACTTC. Protein product: CASSQSQGVSEQYF.

V usage is TRBV14 and J usage is TRBJ1-4; a weak D match, TRBD1 (5 bases). Germline loops: CDR1 SGHDN, CDR2 FVKESK. The CDR3 is 15 amino acids. The V and J ends lost 2 bases and 3 bases respectively, with 10 bases between them. CDR3 coding DNA: TGTGCCAGCAGCCAAAGCCTGACAGCTAATGAAAAACTGTTTTTT. This encodes CASSQSLTANEKLFF.

The rearrangement links TRBV27 to TRBJ1-6; 7 bases map to TRBD1. Germline lookup yields CDR1 MNHEY and CDR2 SMNVEV (reference sequence). The CDR3 length is 15 residues. Trimming took 2 bases from V and 8 from J; bases not matched to a gene: 6. CDR3 in DNA: TGTGCCAGCAGTTTAATGCCCAGGGGGGATTCACCCCTCCACTTT. Residues: CASSLMPRGDSPLHF.

The chain joins TRBV11-2 to TRBJ1-1, with TRBD1 matching over 9 bases. Trimming removed 4 bases from V and 1 base from J; junction bases left unmatched: 1. Germline CDR1 and CDR2: SGHAT and FQNNGV. The CDR3 sequence is 14 residues long. The CDR3 coding sequence is TGTGCCAGCAGCTCGGACAGGGGGAACACTGAAGCTTTCTTT. Amino acid sequence: CASSSDRGNTEAFF.

This clone was counted a single time. The J gene is TRBJ2-2, the V gene TRBV7-2, with D maybe TRBD1 (5 bases). V lost 5 bases to trimming and J lost 6 bases, with 19 bases between them. The CDR3 covers 16 residues. Germline V gene data show CDR1 as SGHTA and CDR2 as FQGNSA. CDR3 loop: CASSPNDYRLAGELFF. The CDR3 bases are TGTGCCAGCAGCCCAAATGATTACAGGTTGGCCGGGGAGCTGTTTTTT. The complete variable domain, with remaining parts taken from reference TRBV7-2 and TRBJ2-2, reads GAGVSQSPSNKVTEKGKDVELRCDPISGHTALYWYRQSLGQGLEFLIYFQGNSAPDKSGLPSDRFSAERTGGSVSTLTIQRTQQEDSAVYLCASSPNDYRLAGELFFGEGSRLTVL.

V usage is TRBV19 and J usage is TRBJ1-4, with D perhaps TRBD1 (6 bases). V shed 7 bases and J shed 0 bases, with 18 bases lying between them. The CDR3 spans 17 residues. Germline values: CDR1 LNHDA, CDR2 SQIVND (reference sequence). CDR3 in DNA: TGTGCCAGTACCCCAATTGGACAGCCTGCAACTAATGAAAAACTGTTTTTT. It codes for CASTPIGQPATNEKLFF.

Details on this clone: Other nucleotide sequences from this sample produce the same CDR3. J is TRBJ2-5 and V is TRBV7-6; D not resolved. The CDR3 is 12 residues long. In germline, CDR1 is SGHVS, CDR2 FNYEAQ. Trimming took 1 base from V and 4 from J, leaving 4 bases between them. CDR3 residues: CASSLVGETQYF. The CDR3 DNA reads as TGTGCCAGCAGCTTAGTAGGAGAGACCCAGTACTTC. Combining the CDR3 with reference TRBV7-6 and TRBJ2-5 gives the whole variable domain GAGVSQSPRYKVTKRGQDVALRCDPISGHVSLYWYRQALGQGPEFLTYFNYEAQQDKSGLPNDRFSAERPEGSISTLTIQRTEQRDSAMYRCASSLVGETQYFGPGTRLLVL.

The V gene is TRBV5-6, the J gene TRBJ2-3; 13 bases map to TRBD2. Germline CDR1 reads SGHDT; CDR2 reads YYEEEE. V shed 2 bases, J shed 0 bases, and the junction held 9 bases outside the gene matches. This CDR3 contains 19 residues. CDR3 loop: CASSFRTSGRGRSTDTQYF. The CDR3 bases are TGTGCCAGCAGCTTCCGGACTAGCGGGAGAGGGCGAAGCACAGATACGCAGTATTTT.

J is TRBJ2-3 and V is TRBV10-3; D unresolved. This CDR3 is built from 13 residues. The germline gives CDR1 ENHRY, CDR2 SYGVKD. V lost 10 bases, J lost 5 bases, and 16 bases lay in between. The CDR3 DNA reads as TGTGCCACTTCTTGGCCGAATGGAGATACGCAGTATTTT. It translates to CATSWPNGDTQYF.